This T cell receptor (beta chain) originates from a study of cytomegalovirus exposure and HLA in healthy donors. PCR was performed using 60 Vbeta and 13 Jbeta primers. Here immunoSEQ multiplex PCR was the method, and the copy in TCRdb shows in-frame clones only, minus some. The sample has about 190,000 clones, roughly 80% seen once; the top ten hold 1.6%. V lost 2 bases, J lost 0 bases, and 6 bases lay in between. The CDR3 length is 13 residues. The germline V gene has CDR1 SGHDT and CDR2 YYEEEE. The sample taken for sequencing was PBMCs. This sequence was found in a young woman in good health and CMV-seronegative. The genes are TRBV5-6 and TRBJ2-7; no clear D. Written as DNA, the CDR3 is TGTGCCAGCAGCTTTGGGCGCTCCTACGAGCAGTACTTC. It yields the protein CASSFGRSYEQYF.